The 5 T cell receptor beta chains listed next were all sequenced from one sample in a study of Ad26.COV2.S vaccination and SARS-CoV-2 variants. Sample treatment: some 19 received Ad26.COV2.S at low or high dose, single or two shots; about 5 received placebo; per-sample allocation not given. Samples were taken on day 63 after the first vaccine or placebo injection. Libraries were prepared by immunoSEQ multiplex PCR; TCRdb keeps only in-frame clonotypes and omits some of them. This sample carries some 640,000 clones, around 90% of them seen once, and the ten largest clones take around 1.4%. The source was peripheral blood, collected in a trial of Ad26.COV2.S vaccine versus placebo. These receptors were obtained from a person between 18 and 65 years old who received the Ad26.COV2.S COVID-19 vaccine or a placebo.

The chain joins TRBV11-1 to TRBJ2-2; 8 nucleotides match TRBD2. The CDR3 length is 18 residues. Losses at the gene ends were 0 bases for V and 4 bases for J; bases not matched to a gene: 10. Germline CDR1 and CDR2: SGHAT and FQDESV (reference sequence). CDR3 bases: TGTGCCAGCAGCTTAGCGGAAGAAGCGGGAGCGGCCACCGGGGAGCTGTTTTTT. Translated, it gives CASSLAEEAGAATGELFF.

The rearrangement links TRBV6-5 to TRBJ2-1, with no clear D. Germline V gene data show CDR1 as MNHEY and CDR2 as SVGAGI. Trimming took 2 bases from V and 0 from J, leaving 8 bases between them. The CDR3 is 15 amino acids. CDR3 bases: TGTGCCAGCAGTTACGAAAGAGACTCCTACAATGAGCAGTTCTTC. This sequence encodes CASSYERDSYNEQFF.

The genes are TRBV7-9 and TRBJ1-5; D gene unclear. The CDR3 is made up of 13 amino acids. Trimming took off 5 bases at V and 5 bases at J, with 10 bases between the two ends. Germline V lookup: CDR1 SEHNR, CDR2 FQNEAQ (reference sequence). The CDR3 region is CASSLEGHQPQHF. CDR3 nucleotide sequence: TGTGCCAGCAGCCTCGAGGGCCATCAGCCCCAGCATTTT.

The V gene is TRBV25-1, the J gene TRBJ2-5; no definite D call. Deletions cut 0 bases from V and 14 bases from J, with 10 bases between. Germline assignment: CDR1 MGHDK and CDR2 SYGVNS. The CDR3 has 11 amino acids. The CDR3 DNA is TGTGCCAGCAGTGAATATGGGAATCCCTACTTC. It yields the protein CASSEYGNPYF.

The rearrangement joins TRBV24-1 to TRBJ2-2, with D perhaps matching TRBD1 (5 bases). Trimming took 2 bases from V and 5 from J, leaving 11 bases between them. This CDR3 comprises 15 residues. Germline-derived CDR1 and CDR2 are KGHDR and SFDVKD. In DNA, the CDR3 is TGTGCCACCAGTGATTCGAAGCAGGGTACCGGGGAGCTGTTTTTT. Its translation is CATSDSKQGTGELFF.